This T cell receptor beta chain is drawn from a study of blood T cell repertoires in COVID-19. Across the study: Acute and convalescent COVID-19 specimens originated in the United States, Italy and Spain.

Libraries were prepared by immunoSEQ multiplex PCR; TCRdb keeps only in-frame clonotypes and omits some of them. The sample has 250,000 to 400,000 clones, roughly 90% seen once; the top ten hold roughly 2.6%. Across under 25 US areas, participants ranged in age from roughly 18 to 95 years. Cohort allocation depended upon clinical history that participants reported. Each recovered donor of Cohort 3 presented with two negative PCRs, clearance, or symptom resolution. Looked up from germline, CDR1 is MRHNA and CDR2 is SNTAGT. V lost 4 bases and J lost 4, with 11 bases in between. The CDR3 extends over 15 amino acids.

Sequencing used PBMCs or T cells enriched from blood (not recorded which). The rearrangement links TRBV6-4 to TRBJ1-6; D unclear. This TCR derives from a man aged 55-75 years who had recovered from COVID-19. CDR3 amino acids: CASSVSGLYNSPLHF. The CDR3 DNA sequence: TGTGCCAGCAGTGTCTCAGGACTTTATAATTCACCCCTCCACTTT.